The 5 T cell receptor beta chains given below trace back to one sample, sequenced in a study of T cells in Graves' hyperthyroidism and ophthalmopathy. Amplified regions were TCR beta CDR3 sequences from RNA transcripts. An initial round of RT-PCR targeting the TCR CDR3 relied on the HTBI primer set. Using its own MiXCR run on the multiplex PCR reads, TCRdb lists one record per CDR3 protein. The sample holds about 420,000 distinct CDR3 sequences, around 13% seen once. Sequencing used blood. Receptors originate from a young woman with Graves' hyperthyroidism.

This clonotype occurred once. This chain uses TRBV5-1 with TRBJ2-3; TRBD2 matches at 11 bases. The CDR3 covers 16 residues. CDR1 SGHRS and CDR2 YFSETQ come from the germline V gene. V lost 0 bases to trimming and J lost 5 bases; unmatched junction nucleotides: 5. The CDR3 coding sequence is TGCGCCAGCAGCTTGGGACTAGCGGGATCGGTAGATACGCAGTATTTT. This gives the protein CASSLGLAGSVDTQYF.

The chain has TRBV7-9 and TRBJ1-3; D is possibly TRBD1 (6 bases). Trimming shortened V by 3 bases and J by 0 bases, and 12 bases separated the two germline ends. The CDR3 contains 16 residues. Germline lookup yields CDR1 SEHNR and CDR2 FQNEAQ (reference sequence). Here the CDR3 DNA reads TGTGCCAGCAGCTTCTGGGACACTAGCTCTGGAAACACCATATATTTT. Translated: CASSFWDTSSGNTIYF.

This clonotype was counted between two and nine times. The rearrangement uses TRBV7-9 and TRBJ2-3, with D hard to call. The V and J ends lost 1 base and 4 bases respectively, with 9 bases between them. In germline, CDR1 is SEHNR, CDR2 FQNEAQ (reference sequence). The CDR3 extends over 14 amino acids. CDR3: CASSLVSSADTQYF. In nucleotides, the CDR3 is TGTGCCAGCAGCTTAGTATCATCGGCAGATACGCAGTATTTT. Full variable domain (rest looked up from reference TRBV7-9 and TRBJ2-3): DTGVSQNPRHKITKRGQNVTFRCDPISEHNRLYWYRQTLGQGPEFLTYFQNEAQLEKSRLLSDRFSAERPKGSFSTLEIQRTEQGDSAMYLCASSLVSSADTQYFGPGTRLTVL.

The table lists this clonotype with a few counts. The V gene is TRBV28, the J gene TRBJ2-4, with D hard to call. Germline CDR1 reads MDHEN; CDR2 reads SYDVKM. V lost 7 bases to trimming and J lost 0 bases, with 1 base between them. The CDR3 length is 11 residues. CDR3 bases: TGTGCCAGCATAGCCAAAAACATTCAGTACTTC. Translated, it gives CASIAKNIQYF. The variable domain in full, with the rest retrieved from reference TRBV28 and TRBJ2-4, is DVKVTQSSRYLVKRTGEKVFLECVQDMDHENMFWYRQDPGLGLRLIYFSYDVKMKEKGDIPEGYSVSREKKERFSLILESASTNQTSMYLCASIAKNIQYFGAGTRLSVL.

The table lists this clonotype with many counts. This chain joins TRBV30 and TRBJ1-2, with 7 bases matching TRBD1. The CDR3 totals 13 residues. The V and J ends lost 3 bases and 4 bases, in that order; junction bases with no gene match: 5. Per the germline V gene, CDR1 is GTSNPN and CDR2 is SVGIG (reference sequence). The chain's CDR3 is CAWRKGQPYGYTF. The CDR3 DNA is TGTGCCTGGAGGAAGGGACAGCCCTATGGCTACACCTTC.